Sequencing of this T cell receptor (beta chain) was carried out in a study of T cell responses to AZD1222 COVID-19 vaccine (dated by TCRdb to the early 2020s). Study-wide context: AZD1222 recipients given second doses at about 4 weeks or at about 12 weeks were pooled, since spike-specific TCR depth and breadth were not found to differ between the two schedules. TCR sequencing was performed for some 250 trial participants, of whom about 200 were given two doses of AZD1222 and around 26 were given two doses of MenACWY control vaccine. Trial participants were enrolled by age into 18-55, 56-69 and 70-plus year subgroups, with about 150, 28 and 57 TCR-sequenced participants respectively.

As concerns this clone: It has no known antigen specificity. No per-base quality is available; no much larger clone lies one base away.

The time point label, read with the paper, signifies: baseline before first vaccination. Samples from vaccinated people were obtained from the UK trials COV001 and COV002, which included a single-blind randomized controlled phase 2/3 trial of AZD1222 (ChAdOx1 nCoV-19) in healthy adults. For TCRbeta chain sequencing, PBMC samples from trial participants were taken at day 0 and at day 28 after the second dose. The CDR3 regions of human TCRbeta chains were analyzed by immunosequencing. In the source study's methods: TCRs in the repertoires were compared against a reference library of SARS-CoV-2-specific TCRs that had been generated with the MIRA antigen-specificity platform. Breadth was defined as the fraction of unique TCRs that were SARS-CoV-2-associated. Depth was defined as the fraction of total T cells that were SARS-CoV-2-associated. Each spike-specific TCR was assigned to its reactive spike region and to a CD4 or CD8 class using the MIRA data. Log10-transformed breadth and depth values were compared by one-way ANOVA with Sidak's multiple comparisons tests. Entries here come from immuneACCESS through TCRdb and include only in-frame sequences with V and J called. Some clones fail to appear in such tables; in the studies checked, an unresolved V gene covers under half of the shortfall, and the cause of the remainder is unknown. V and J calls and clone size are those listed in that table; D and trimming were worked out from the DNA. The sample records roughly 160,000 clones, around nine tenths of which are singletons. Less than 1.6% of the sample is held by the ten biggest clonotypes.

Beyond this particular receptor, the publication reports: Reportedly, almost half of the unique spike-specific TCRs recognized epitopes lying outside the regions that are mutated in the B.1.351 and B.1.1.7 variants. The whole spike protein was spanned by vaccine-associated CD4 TCRs, and dominant responses were seen in regions 160-218 and 743-854. Only five or six AZD1222 recipients were SARS-CoV-2 seropositive at baseline, limiting conclusions about previously exposed vaccinees. Participants were mostly white British, with more females than males. The authors suggested clonal diversity may have been underestimated. In the small 56-69-year group, the increase in depth fell short of significance, most likely because of low power. After two AZD1222 doses, both the breadth and the depth of spike-specific TCRs were significantly higher than at day 0 and than in MenACWY recipients. Because no day 14 peak-response samples were available, repertoires were characterized only after the peak T cell response.

The source was peripheral blood, collected on day 0 of AZD1222 vaccination. The clonotype originates from an adult in good health.

The nucleotide sequence reads as follows: TGTGCCAGCAGTCGACCCAACACCGGGGAGCTGTTTTTT. Its protein product is CASSRPNTGELFF. The chain is encoded by TRBV28 joined to TRBJ2-2, with the D gene too uncertain to name. Reading from cysteine to phenylalanine, the CDR3 counts 13 amino acids. The sequence is cut down to CDR3 DNA, 39 bases in frame from base 1. V was cut back by 5 bases and J by 2 bases, leaving a gap of 6 bases between them. CDR1 and CDR2, looked up from the germline V gene, are MDHEN and SYDVKM.